These 7 T cell receptor beta chains originate from one sample sequenced in a study of T-cell reconstitution after alpha-beta-depleted transplantation in children. This sample's TCRbeta library carried unique molecular identifier barcodes. TCRdb re-called the PCR reads with MiXCR, one entry per CDR3 protein. The sample shows about 260,000 distinct CDR3 sequences, under 14% of them seen only once. Specimen: peripheral blood, collected 180 days after TCRalphabeta/CD19-depleted stem cell transplant. These receptors originate from a male patient aged 2 to 9 who had a stem cell transplant for chronic granulomatous disease, so the T cells may come from the graft donor.

This clonotype has ten or more counts. The V and J genes are TRBV6-2 or TRBV6-3 and TRBJ2-3; possible D gene TRBD2, 6 bases. CDR3 length: 17 residues. CDR1 and CDR2 (germline): MNHEY, SVGEGT. V lost 1 base and J 4 bases, leaving 18 bases between the germline ends. CDR3 sequence reads: CASSYWGEHGSADTQYF. The CDR3 DNA is TGTGCCAGCAGTTACTGGGGGGAGCACGGGTCCGCAGATACGCAGTATTTT.

There are many counts of this clonotype. Given a much more abundant clone one base away, this may be a read error. The chain is built from TRBV20-1 and TRBJ2-7; 10 bases are a match to TRBD2. CDR3 length: 17 amino acids. CDR1 DFQATT and CDR2 SNEGSKA come from the germline V gene (reference sequence). The CDR3 loop reads CCARGFVSGRNMGEQYF. CDR3 sequence (DNA): TGCTGTGCTAGGGGATTCGTTAGCGGGAGGAACATGGGGGAGCAGTACTTC.

This clonotype was recorded at least ten times. The rearrangement joins TRBV5-1 to TRBJ2-1, with 12 bases matching TRBD2. V shed 0 bases and J 8 bases; nucleotides not matched to a gene: 6. The CDR3 totals 16 residues. CDR1 and CDR2 from the germline V gene are SGHRS and YFSETQ. For the CDR3, the DNA is TGCGCCAGCAGCTTGGGAGTTCTAGCGGGAGGGGATGAGCAGTTCTTC. Translated: CASSLGVLAGGDEQFF.

This clonotype was seen repeatedly, ten times or more. The rearrangement joins TRBV25-1 to TRBJ2-2; no clear D. Per germline, CDR1 MGHDK and CDR2 SYGVNS. The CDR3 is 13 residues long. V dropped 1 base and J dropped 4 bases, with 4 bases sitting between them. CDR3 protein: CASSESATGELFF. DNA for the CDR3: TGTGCCAGCAGTGAATCCGCCACCGGGGAGCTGTTTTTT.

This clonotype was detected many times. V gene TRBV20-1 combines with J gene TRBJ1-5; TRBD1 aligns across 7 bases. The CDR3 runs 14 residues. Per germline, CDR1 DFQATT and CDR2 SNEGSKA (reference sequence). Trimming removed 3 bases from V and 4 bases from J; junction bases left unmatched: 6. The CDR3 is CSASRDSKNQPQHF. The CDR3 region has the DNA TGCAGTGCTAGCCGGGACAGCAAGAATCAGCCCCAGCATTTT.

In its sample, this clonotype was seen many times. This rearrangement joins TRBV5-5 to TRBJ2-5; D is perhaps TRBD1 (6 bases). Germline V gene data show CDR1 as SGHKS and CDR2 as YYEKEE (reference sequence). With 4 bases removed from V and 5 bases from J, the gap between germline ends came to 15 bases. This CDR3 is built from 14 residues. The CDR3 nucleotides are TGTGCCAGCAGCCTGGGACATGGGGTCGAGACCCAGTACTTC. It encodes CASSLGHGVETQYF. The whole variable domain, remainder taken from reference TRBV5-5 and TRBJ2-5, is DAGVTQSPTHLIKTRGQQVTLRCSPISGHKSVSWYQQVLGQGPQFIFQYYEKEERGRGNFPDRFSARQFPNYSSELNVNALLLGDSALYLCASSLGHGVETQYFGPGTRLLVL.

The chain couples TRBV20-1 to TRBJ1-3, with D possibly matching TRBD1 (6 bases). Trimming shortened V by 6 bases and J by 4 bases, and 13 bases separated the two germline ends. Germline assignment: CDR1 DFQATT and CDR2 SNEGSKA (reference sequence). The CDR3 is made up of 13 amino acids. The CDR3 region is CSAARGGGNTIYF. Written as DNA, the CDR3 is TGCAGTGCGGCAAGGGGGGGGGGAAACACCATATATTTT.